This record concerns one TCR beta chain sequence. The sample originates from a study of cytomegalovirus exposure and HLA in healthy donors. Germline-derived CDR1 and CDR2 are MGHRA and YSYEKL. This CDR3 is 16 amino acids long. V lost 1 base to trimming and J lost 1 base; unmatched junction nucleotides: 7. Clones were read by immunoSEQ multiplex PCR, and TCRdb kept only the in-frame ones, dropping some. In the table there are around 70,000 clones, around 94% of which are singletons. The V gene is TRBV4-1, the J gene TRBJ2-7, with TRBD1 matching over 7 bases. This clonotype was sampled from a woman younger than 30 in good health and CMV-seronegative. Sequenced sample: PBMCs. Written as DNA, the CDR3 is TGCGCCAGCAGCCAAGTGTCCGGGACAGCTTCCTACGAGCAGTACTTC. Its translation: CASSQVSGTASYEQYF.